The T cell receptor beta chain under discussion was sequenced for a study of Tregs in tolerant kidney transplant recipients. Germline V gene data show CDR1 as SQVTM and CDR2 as ANQGSEA. V was clipped by 2 bases and J by 8 bases, with 7 bases between them. The CDR3 covers 11 residues. Assay: immunoSEQ multiplex PCR; the TCRdb copy retains only in-frame clones and omits some. Of over 70,000 clones listed, over 75% are singletons. Mixed chimerism was transient after nonmyeloablative marrow transplants from related graft donors. Unstimulated regulatory T cells (CD4+CD25+CD127-), CD4+CD25- non-regulatory cells, CD4 and CD8 cells were FACS-sorted from thawed PBMCs.

This rearrangement joins TRBV29-1 to TRBJ2-1; D remains ambiguous. The TCR comes from a human patient who received a combined kidney and bone marrow transplant. Part of the T cells may come from the graft donor. The specimen comprised CD4+ T cells from blood (PBMCs), sampled 24 months after the transplant. The CDR3 nucleotides are TGCAGCGTTGAATTGAGCTATGAGCAGTTCTTC. The encoded protein is CSVELSYEQFF.